This T cell receptor (beta chain) comes out of a study of T cell responses to AZD1222 COVID-19 vaccine. Assay: immunoSEQ multiplex PCR; the TCRdb copy retains only in-frame clones and omits some. The data contain some 96,000 clones, around 87% of them singletons. Whole-study findings and limits: The donor cohort was predominantly white British with a female majority, and clonal diversity may have been underestimated.

Germline V lookup: CDR1 MNHEY, CDR2 SVGAGI. Between the trimmed V and J ends, which lost 1 base and 6 bases, there was a span of 9 bases. The CDR3 runs 13 residues. Regarding this clone: What it binds is unknown.

This chain connects TRBV6-5 to TRBJ1-2; no clear D. The TCR comes from an adult in good health. The source was peripheral blood, collected on day 0 of MenACWY control vaccination. CDR3 DNA sequence: TGTGCCAGCAGTTACTTCCGGCAAAATGGCTACACCTTC. Residues: CASSYFRQNGYTF.